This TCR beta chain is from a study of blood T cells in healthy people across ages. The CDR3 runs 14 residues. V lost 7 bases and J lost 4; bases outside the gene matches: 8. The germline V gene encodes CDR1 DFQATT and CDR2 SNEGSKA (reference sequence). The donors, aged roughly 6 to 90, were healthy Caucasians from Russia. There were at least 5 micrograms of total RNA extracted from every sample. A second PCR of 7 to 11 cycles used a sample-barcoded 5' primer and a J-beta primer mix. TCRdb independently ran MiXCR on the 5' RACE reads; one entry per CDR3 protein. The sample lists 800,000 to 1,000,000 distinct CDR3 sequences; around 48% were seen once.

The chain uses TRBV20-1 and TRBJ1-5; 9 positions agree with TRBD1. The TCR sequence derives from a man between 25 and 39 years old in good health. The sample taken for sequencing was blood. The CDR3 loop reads CSVLQGAVNQPQHF. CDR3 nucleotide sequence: TGCAGTGTTCTACAGGGGGCAGTTAATCAGCCCCAGCATTTT.